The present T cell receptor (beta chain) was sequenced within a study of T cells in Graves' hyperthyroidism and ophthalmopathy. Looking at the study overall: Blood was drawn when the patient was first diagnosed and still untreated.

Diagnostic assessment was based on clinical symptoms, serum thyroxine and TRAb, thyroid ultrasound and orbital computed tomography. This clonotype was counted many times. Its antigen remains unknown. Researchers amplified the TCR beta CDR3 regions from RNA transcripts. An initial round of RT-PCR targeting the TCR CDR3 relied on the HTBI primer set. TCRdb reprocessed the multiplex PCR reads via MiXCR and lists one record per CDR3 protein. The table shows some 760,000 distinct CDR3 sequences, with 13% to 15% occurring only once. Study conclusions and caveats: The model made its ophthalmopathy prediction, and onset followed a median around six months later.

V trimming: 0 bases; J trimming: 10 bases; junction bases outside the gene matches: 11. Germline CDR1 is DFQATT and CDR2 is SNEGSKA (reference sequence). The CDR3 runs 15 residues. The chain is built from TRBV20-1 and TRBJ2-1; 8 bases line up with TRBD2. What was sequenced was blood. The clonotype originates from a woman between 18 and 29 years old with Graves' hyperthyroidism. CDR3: CSARDSSPGGREQFF. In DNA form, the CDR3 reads TGCAGTGCTAGAGATAGTAGCCCGGGAGGGCGAGAGCAGTTCTTC.